The following is a TCR beta chain sequence with its context. Its target is not known. This entry is derived from a study of blood T cells in healthy people across ages. Broader study findings: In older individuals, TCR beta diversity per million T cells was lower, falling roughly linearly with age.

Germline V gene sequence: CDR1 LNHNV, CDR2 YYDKDF (reference sequence). The CDR3 has 11 amino acids. Trimming took 8 bases from V and 10 from J, leaving 15 bases between them. Combining a sample-barcoded 5' primer with a J-beta primer mix, a second PCR ran for about 6 to 11 cycles. TCRdb redid the calling of the 5' RACE reads with MiXCR, one entry per CDR3 protein. The data show some 890,000 distinct CDR3 sequences, with 25% to 30% seen just once and around 9.6% held by the top ten. In addition, the sample was reused for a study of T cells of mothers and their children.

Material: blood. This sequence was found in a woman aged 40 to 55 in good health. The chain employs TRBV15 and TRBJ2-7; D unclear. The CDR3 region is CATRATRDQYF. CDR3 coding DNA: TGTGCCACCCGAGCTACTCGAGACCAGTACTTC.